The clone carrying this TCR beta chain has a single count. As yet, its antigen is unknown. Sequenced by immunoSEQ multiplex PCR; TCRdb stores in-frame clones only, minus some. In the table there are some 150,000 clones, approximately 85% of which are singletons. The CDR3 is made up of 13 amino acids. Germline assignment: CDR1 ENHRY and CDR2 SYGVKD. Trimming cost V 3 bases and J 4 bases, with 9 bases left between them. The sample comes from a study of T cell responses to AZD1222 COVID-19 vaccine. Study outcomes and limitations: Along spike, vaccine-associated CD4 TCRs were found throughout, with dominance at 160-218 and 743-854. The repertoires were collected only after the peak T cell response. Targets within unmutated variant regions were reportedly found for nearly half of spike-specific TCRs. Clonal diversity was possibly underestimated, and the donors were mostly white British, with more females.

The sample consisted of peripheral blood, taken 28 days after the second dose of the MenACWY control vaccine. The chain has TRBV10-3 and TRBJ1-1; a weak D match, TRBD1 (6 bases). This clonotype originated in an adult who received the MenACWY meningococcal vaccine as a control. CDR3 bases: TGTGCCATCAGTGATTCAGGGGTCACTGAAGCTTTCTTT. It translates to CAISDSGVTEAFF.